A single sample gave rise to the 7 T cell receptor beta chains below, sequenced in a study of siplizumab effects on memory and regulatory T cells. TCRdb's table, derived via immunoSEQ multiplex PCR, lists solely in-frame clones and lacks some. Among about 100,000 clones listed, around 92% were seen once. The sample was Tregs sorted from blood. All receptors come from a human donor in good health.

The gene calls are TRBV6-5 and TRBJ2-5, with TRBD2 identical over 8 bases. V lost 0 bases, J lost 5 bases, and 5 bases stayed unmatched. In germline, CDR1 is MNHEY, CDR2 SVGAGI. This CDR3 region has 15 residues. The CDR3 here is CASSYSREAWETQYF. Written as DNA, the CDR3 is TGTGCCAGCAGTTACTCGCGGGAGGCCTGGGAGACCCAGTACTTC.

The rearrangement uses TRBV21-1 and TRBJ1-5; the DNA was not used to check the table's D call, TRBD1. TRBV21-1 is shown as a pseudogene. The CDR3 runs 18 residues. The CDR3 DNA reads TGTGCCAGCAGCAAACCTGAGGGACAGGCGATTAGCAATCAGCCCCAGCATTTT. This encodes CASSKPEGQAISNQPQHF.

This clone has a handful of counts. The chain combines TRBV2 with TRBJ1-5, with 7 bases that match TRBD1. Germline V gene lookup returns CDR1 SNHLY and CDR2 FYNNEI. The CDR3 totals 15 residues. J gave up 5 bases and V 2 bases, and 6 bases lay outside the gene matches. The CDR3 reads CASSENRGSHQPQHF. CDR3 bases: TGTGCCAGCAGTGAAAACAGGGGATCACATCAGCCCCAGCATTTT. Full variable domain (remainder filled in from reference TRBV2 and TRBJ1-5): EPEVTQTPSHQVTQMGQEVILRCVPISNHLYFYWYRQILGQKVEFLVSFYNNEISEKSEIFDDQFSVERPDGSNFTLKIRSTKLEDSAMYFCASSENRGSHQPQHFGDGTRLSIL.

The chain is built from TRBV5-1 and TRBJ2-5, with 13 nucleotides matching TRBD2. CDR1 and CDR2 (germline): SGHRS, YFSETQ. This CDR3 spans 16 amino acids. Trimming removed 3 bases from V and 3 bases from J; junction bases left unmatched: 5. The CDR3 here is CASSSAGLAGKETQYF. DNA of the CDR3: TGCGCCAGCAGCTCGGCGGGACTAGCGGGAAAAGAGACCCAGTACTTC.

The chain links TRBV10-3 to TRBJ2-7; unclear D gene. Trimming shortened V by 6 bases and J by 2 bases, and 5 bases separated the two germline ends. The CDR3 spans 11 residues. Looked up from germline, CDR1 is ENHRY and CDR2 is SYGVKD. The CDR3 loop is CAIRRTYEQYF. For the CDR3, the DNA is TGTGCCATCAGACGAACCTACGAGCAGTACTTC.

This chain links TRBV5-1 with TRBJ2-7; D is uncertain. Trimming removed 4 bases at V and 3 bases at J, with 8 bases between. The CDR3 is 12 residues long. CDR1 SGHRS and CDR2 YFSETQ come from the germline V gene. CDR3 in DNA: TGCGCCAGCAGCCGCTCCGGCTACGAGCAGTACTTC. Protein product: CASSRSGYEQYF.

The rearrangement links TRBV28 to TRBJ1-2; TRBD1 is a possible D gene (5 bases). The CDR3 extends over 12 amino acids. Germline CDR1 is MDHEN and CDR2 is SYDVKM. V lost 3 bases and J 5 bases, leaving 7 bases between the germline ends. CDR3 protein: CASSFRGYGYTF. The CDR3 bases are TGTGCCAGCAGTTTTCGGGGGTATGGCTACACCTTC.